Listed below are T cell receptor beta chains from one sample, sequenced in a study of cytomegalovirus exposure and HLA in healthy donors. Libraries were prepared by immunoSEQ multiplex PCR; TCRdb keeps only in-frame clonotypes and omits some of them. In the table there are about 160,000 clones, about two thirds of which are singletons. Sequences were obtained from PBMCs. Receptor source: a woman aged 18-29 years in good health and CMV-seropositive. Each CDR3 is given with its conserved first and last residue. D genes are given only for firm matches. Only some rows state a clone size, as once, few, many or a class for expanded clones.

V	size	D	J	CDR3	DNA
TRBV7-6	.	TRBD1	TRBJ1-1	CASSGRTGDTEAFF	TGTGCCAGCAGCGGGAGGACAGGGGACACTGAAGCTTTCTTT
TRBV18	.	.	TRBJ2-5	CASSPESGKETQYF	TGTGCCAGCTCACCAGAGTCGGGAAAAGAGACCCAGTACTTC
TRBV7-2	.	.	TRBJ1-5	CASSLAGQLNQPQHF	TGTGCCAGCAGCTTAGCGGGACAACTGAATCAGCCCCAGCATTTT
TRBV4-2	once	.	TRBJ2-7	CASSQDNKEWTVPYSYEQYF	TGTGCCAGCAGCCAAGATAACAAGGAGTGGACAGTTCCTTACTCCTACGAGCAGTACTTC
TRBV27	few	.	TRBJ2-3	CASSPGGGYGTDTQYF	TGTGCCAGCAGTCCCGGAGGAGGGTACGGCACAGATACGCAGTATTTT
TRBV7-9	.	.	TRBJ1-1	CASSQFGTEAFF	TGTGCCAGCAGCCAATTCGGCACTGAAGCTTTCTTT
TRBV18	.	.	TRBJ2-7	CASSPNEGSYEQYF	TGTGCCAGCTCACCCAACGAGGGCAGCTACGAGCAGTACTTC
TRBV4-3	.	.	TRBJ1-5	CASSQGAGGDQPQHF	TGCGCCAGCAGCCAGGGAGCTGGAGGCGATCAGCCCCAGCATTTT
TRBV9	.	.	TRBJ2-1	CASSVAPSSSYNEQFF	TGTGCCAGCAGCGTAGCTCCGTCGAGCTCCTACAATGAGCAGTTCTTC
TRBV9	.	.	TRBJ1-3	CASSWGGSSGNTIYF	TGTGCCAGCAGCTGGGGAGGGAGCTCTGGAAACACCATATATTTT
TRBV30	few	TRBD1	TRBJ2-7	CAWETGVYEQYF	TGTGCCTGGGAAACAGGGGTCTACGAGCAGTACTTC
TRBV28	.	.	TRBJ1-5	CASRHTEPQHF	TGTGCCAGCAGGCATACGGAGCCCCAGCATTTT
TRBV5-1	.	TRBD2	TRBJ2-1	CASSLGLVHEQFF	TGCGCCAGCAGCCTGGGACTAGTACATGAGCAGTTCTTC
TRBV7-2	.	.	TRBJ2-7	CASSLASVTGDAYEQYF	TGTGCCAGCAGCTTAGCATCCGTAACGGGTGATGCCTACGAGCAGTACTTC
TRBV19	.	.	TRBJ2-3	CASSISPGQDTQYF	TGTGCCAGTAGTATAAGTCCAGGCCAAGATACGCAGTATTTT
TRBV12-5	few	.	TRBJ2-7	CASGLHLGYEQYF	TGTGCTAGTGGTTTGCACCTCGGGTACGAGCAGTACTTC
TRBV6-6	.	TRBD2	TRBJ2-2	CASRLAANTGELFF	TGTGCCAGCAGGCTAGCGGCGAACACCGGGGAGCTGTTTTTT
TRBV6-1	.	TRBD1	TRBJ1-6	CASSEWVDRVPVRVYYNSPLHF	TGTGCCAGCAGTGAATGGGTGGACAGGGTCCCCGTCCGGGTATATTATAATTCACCCCTCCACTTT
TRBV30	.	.	TRBJ1-5	CAWSGGFRQPQHF	TGTGCCTGGAGCGGAGGGTTTAGGCAGCCCCAGCATTTT
TRBV18	.	.	TRBJ2-7	CASSEGPYEQYF	TGTGCCAGCTCAGAGGGTCCCTACGAGCAGTACTTC
TRBV27	.	TRBD1	TRBJ2-2	CASRTGGYTGELFF	TGTGCCAGCCGGACAGGGGGCTACACCGGGGAGCTGTTTTTT
TRBV5-4	few	TRBD1	TRBJ1-6	CASSLEQGFSPLHF	TGTGCCAGCAGCTTGGAACAGGGGTTTTCACCCCTCCACTTT
TRBV10-1	once	.	TRBJ2-7	CASSDGDTTGWKQYF	TGCGCCAGCAGTGATGGGGACACGACGGGCTGGAAGCAGTACTTC
TRBV4-2	.	TRBD2	TRBJ2-7	CASSSPSGVYEQYF	TGTGCCAGCAGCTCTCCTAGCGGTGTGTACGAGCAGTACTTC
TRBV30	.	TRBD1	TRBJ1-2	CAWSVREGAGGYTF	TGTGCCTGGAGTGTACGGGAGGGGGCGGGGGGCTACACCTTC
TRBV7-6	once	TRBD1	TRBJ2-7	CASSLEGTGLSEQYF	TGTGCCAGCAGCTTAGAAGGGACAGGCCTCTCCGAGCAGTACTTC
TRBV7-3	.	TRBD2	TRBJ2-1	CASGVAGGSYNEQFF	TGTGCCAGCGGGGTCGCGGGAGGCTCCTACAATGAGCAGTTCTTC
TRBV4-3	.	.	TRBJ2-1	CASSQLAVRNEQFF	TGCGCCAGCAGCCAATTAGCGGTGAGGAATGAGCAGTTCTTC
TRBV7-2	.	.	TRBJ2-3	CASSFNGLLTDTQYF	TGTGCCAGCAGCTTTAACGGACTACTCACAGATACGCAGTATTTT
TRBV18	.	.	TRBJ1-3	CASSGLDSGNTIYF	TGTGCCAGCTCCGGACTAGACTCTGGAAACACCATATATTTT
TRBV27	.	TRBD1	TRBJ2-7	CASSYADRAGEQYF	TGTGCCAGCAGTTATGCTGACAGGGCTGGCGAGCAGTACTTC
TRBV15	.	.	TRBJ2-1	CATSSPGTDKFF	TGTGCCACCAGCAGCCCCGGGACTGATAAGTTCTTC
TRBV7-2	.	.	TRBJ2-7	CASSPQGSSYEQYF	TGTGCCAGCAGCCCCCAGGGTAGCTCCTACGAGCAGTACTTC
TRBV5-4	.	TRBD2	TRBJ2-3	CASSPGLAGGYTDTQYF	TGTGCCAGCAGCCCGGGACTAGCGGGGGGGTACACAGATACGCAGTATTTT
TRBV18	.	.	TRBJ2-5	CASSTSLFGPETQYF	TGTGCCAGCTCAACTTCGCTGTTTGGGCCAGAGACCCAGTACTTC
TRBV2	.	TRBD2	TRBJ2-3	CASSDPLAGRTDTQYF	TGTGCCAGCAGTGACCCGCTAGCGGGCCGCACAGATACGCAGTATTTT
TRBV27	once	TRBD1	TRBJ2-1	CASSMTGPLNEQFF	TGTGCCAGCAGTATGACAGGGCCATTGAATGAGCAGTTCTTC
TRBV9	.	TRBD1	TRBJ1-5	CASSPGQGGDGDQPQHF	TGTGCCAGCAGTCCCGGCCAGGGGGGAGACGGCGATCAGCCCCAGCATTTT
TRBV10-2	few	TRBD1	TRBJ1-4	CASSTGTGSFGTNEKLFF	TGCGCCAGCAGTACCGGGACAGGATCATTTGGGACTAATGAAAAACTGTTTTTT
TRBV13	once	TRBD1	TRBJ2-1	CASSLAGQGASEQFF	TGTGCCAGCAGCTTAGCAGGACAGGGGGCGAGTGAGCAGTTCTTC
TRBV27	.	.	TRBJ2-3	CASSTELRDTQYF	TGTGCCAGCAGTACCGAACTTCGAGATACGCAGTATTTT
TRBV19	.	.	TRBJ1-5	CASSIGTRSNQPQHF	TGTGCCAGTAGTATCGGAACGCGGAGCAATCAGCCCCAGCATTTT
TRBV13	.	.	TRBJ2-3	CASSGSSWRDTDTQYF	TGTGCCAGCAGCGGGTCCTCGTGGAGGGACACAGATACGCAGTATTTT
TRBV5-6	few	TRBD2	TRBJ2-1	CASSLTGGSEQFF	TGTGCCAGCAGCTTGACGGGAGGAAGTGAGCAGTTCTTC
TRBV27	.	.	TRBJ2-2	CASRQGGSPGELFF	TGTGCCAGCAGACAGGGCGGGTCGCCCGGGGAGCTGTTTTTT
TRBV19	.	.	TRBJ2-5	CASSRTAEETQYF	TGTGCCAGTAGTAGGACAGCAGAAGAGACCCAGTACTTC
TRBV6-1	.	TRBD1	TRBJ2-5	CASSGGQGEETQYF	TGTGCCAGCAGTGGGGGACAGGGTGAAGAGACCCAGTACTTC
TRBV5-4	.	TRBD2	TRBJ2-7	CASSYPAGASSEQYF	TGTGCCAGCAGCTACCCAGCGGGGGCCTCGTCCGAGCAGTACTTC
TRBV7-2	.	.	TRBJ1-6	CASSTPGVSSPLHF	TGTGCCAGCAGCACCCCGGGGGTAAGCTCACCCCTCCACTTT
TRBV6-1	once	.	TRBJ2-7	CASSEQGPLAEQYF	TGTGCCAGCAGTGAACAGGGTCCTCTCGCCGAGCAGTACTTC
TRBV4-2	.	.	TRBJ2-1	CASTVGSIGSYNEQFF	TGTGCCAGCACGGTAGGGAGTATTGGCTCCTACAATGAGCAGTTCTTC
TRBV18	.	TRBD2	TRBJ2-7	CASSPPGLAGDEQYF	TGTGCCAGCTCACCTCCGGGACTAGCGGGAGACGAGCAGTACTTC
TRBV7-8	.	.	TRBJ1-1	CASSLGQFEAFF	TGTGCCAGCAGCTTAGGACAGTTTGAAGCTTTCTTT
TRBV19	.	.	TRBJ2-1	CASSIQQRNEQFF	TGTGCCAGTAGTATACAACAGCGGAATGAGCAGTTCTTC
TRBV4-1	.	.	TRBJ1-1	CASSQVTLGTEAFF	TGCGCCAGCAGCCAAGTTACCCTCGGGACTGAAGCTTTCTTT
TRBV11-2	.	.	TRBJ2-2	CASSLGPSQTGWNTGELFF	TGTGCCAGCAGCTTAGGCCCTAGTCAGACGGGTTGGAACACCGGGGAGCTGTTTTTT
TRBV30	.	TRBD2	TRBJ2-3	CAWSSAGGTDTQYF	TGTGCCTGGAGTTCAGCGGGGGGCACAGATACGCAGTATTTT
TRBV6-6	few	.	TRBJ1-5	CASTGEGNNQPQHF	TGTGCCAGCACCGGGGAGGGAAATAATCAGCCCCAGCATTTT
TRBV5-4	few	TRBD1	TRBJ2-7	CASSLQGVVAYEQYF	TGTGCCAGCAGCTTGCAGGGGGTAGTCGCCTACGAGCAGTACTTC